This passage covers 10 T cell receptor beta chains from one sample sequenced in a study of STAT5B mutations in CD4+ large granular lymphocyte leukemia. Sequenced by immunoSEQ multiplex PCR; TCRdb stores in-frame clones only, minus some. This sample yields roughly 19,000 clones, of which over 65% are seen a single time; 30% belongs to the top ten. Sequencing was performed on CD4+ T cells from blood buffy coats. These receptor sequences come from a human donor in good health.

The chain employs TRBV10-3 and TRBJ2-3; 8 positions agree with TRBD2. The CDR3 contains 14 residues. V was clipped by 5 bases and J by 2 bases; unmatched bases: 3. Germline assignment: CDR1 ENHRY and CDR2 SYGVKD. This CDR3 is CAISYSGITDTQYF. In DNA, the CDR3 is TGTGCCATCAGTTATAGCGGGATCACAGATACGCAGTATTTT.

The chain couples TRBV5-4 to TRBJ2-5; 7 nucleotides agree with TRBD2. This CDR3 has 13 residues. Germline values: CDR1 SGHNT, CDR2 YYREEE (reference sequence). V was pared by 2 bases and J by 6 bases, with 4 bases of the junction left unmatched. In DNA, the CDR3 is TGTGCCAGCAGCTTAGGACTAGGGAAGACCCAGTACTTC. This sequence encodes CASSLGLGKTQYF.

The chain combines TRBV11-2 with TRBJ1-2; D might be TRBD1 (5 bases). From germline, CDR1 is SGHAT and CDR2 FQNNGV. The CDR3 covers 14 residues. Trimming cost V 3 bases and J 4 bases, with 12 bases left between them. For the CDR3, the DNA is TGTGCCAGCAGCTTCTCCAGGGATGGCTATGGCTACACCTTC. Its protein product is CASSFSRDGYGYTF.

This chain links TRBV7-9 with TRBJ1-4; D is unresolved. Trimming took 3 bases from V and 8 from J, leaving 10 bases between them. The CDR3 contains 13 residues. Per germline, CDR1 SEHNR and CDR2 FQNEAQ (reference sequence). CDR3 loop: CASSFRPAEKLFF. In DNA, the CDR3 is TGTGCCAGCAGCTTTCGGCCCGCGGAAAAACTGTTTTTT.

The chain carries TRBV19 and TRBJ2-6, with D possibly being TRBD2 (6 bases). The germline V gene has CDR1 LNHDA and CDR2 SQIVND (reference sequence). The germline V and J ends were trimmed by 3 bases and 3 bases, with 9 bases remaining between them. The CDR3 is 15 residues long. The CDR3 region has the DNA TGTGCCAGTAGTATGCGGGGCATTGGGGCCAACGTCCTGACTTTC. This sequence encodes CASSMRGIGANVLTF.

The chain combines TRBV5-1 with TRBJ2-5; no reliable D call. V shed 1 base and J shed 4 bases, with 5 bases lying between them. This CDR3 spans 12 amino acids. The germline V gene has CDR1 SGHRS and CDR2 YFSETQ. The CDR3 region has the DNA TGCGCCAGCAGCTTGCGTCCAGAGACCCAGTACTTC. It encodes CASSLRPETQYF.

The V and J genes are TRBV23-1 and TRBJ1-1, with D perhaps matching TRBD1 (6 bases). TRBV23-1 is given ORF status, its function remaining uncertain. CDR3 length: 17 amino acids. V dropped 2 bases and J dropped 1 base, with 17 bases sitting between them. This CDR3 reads CASSQGTTLRKNTEAFF. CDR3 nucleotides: TGCGCCAGCAGTCAAGGGACAACCCTGCGAAAGAACACTGAAGCTTTCTTT.

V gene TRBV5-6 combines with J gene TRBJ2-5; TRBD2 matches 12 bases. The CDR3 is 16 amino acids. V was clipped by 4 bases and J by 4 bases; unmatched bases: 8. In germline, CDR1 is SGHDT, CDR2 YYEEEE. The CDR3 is CASSRRLAGERETQYF. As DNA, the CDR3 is TGTGCCAGCAGCCGAAGACTAGCGGGAGAACGAGAGACCCAGTACTTC.

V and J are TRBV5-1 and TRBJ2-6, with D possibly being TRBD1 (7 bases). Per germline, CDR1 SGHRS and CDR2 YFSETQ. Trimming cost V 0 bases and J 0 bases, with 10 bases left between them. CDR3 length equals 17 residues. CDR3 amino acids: CASSLARGASGANVLTF. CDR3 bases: TGCGCCAGCAGCTTGGCCAGGGGGGCCTCTGGGGCCAACGTCCTGACTTTC. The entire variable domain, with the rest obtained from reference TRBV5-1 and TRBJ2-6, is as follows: KAGVTQTPRYLIKTRGQQVTLSCSPISGHRSVSWYQQTPGQGLQFLFEYFSETQRNKGNFPGRFSGRQFSNSRSEMNVSTLELGDSALYLCASSLARGASGANVLTFGAGSRLTVL.

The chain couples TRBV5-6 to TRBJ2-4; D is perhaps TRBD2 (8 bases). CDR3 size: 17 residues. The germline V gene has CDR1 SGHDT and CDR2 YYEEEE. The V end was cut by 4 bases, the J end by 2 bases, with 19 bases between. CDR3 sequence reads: CASSAGRGHGSKNIQYF. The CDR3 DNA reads TGTGCCAGCAGCGCCGGGAGGGGGCATGGCTCCAAAAACATTCAGTACTTC.